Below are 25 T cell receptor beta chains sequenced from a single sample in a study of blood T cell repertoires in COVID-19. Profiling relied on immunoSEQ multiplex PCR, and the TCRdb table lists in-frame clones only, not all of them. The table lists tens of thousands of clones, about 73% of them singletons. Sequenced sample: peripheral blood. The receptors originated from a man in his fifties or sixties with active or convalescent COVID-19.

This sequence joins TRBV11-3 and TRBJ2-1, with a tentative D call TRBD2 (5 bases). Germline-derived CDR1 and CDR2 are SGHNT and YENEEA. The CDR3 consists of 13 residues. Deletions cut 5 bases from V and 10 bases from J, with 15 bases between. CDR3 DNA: TGTGCCAGCAGCAAGACTACTTGGGAGGAGCAGTTCTTC. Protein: CASSKTTWEEQFF.

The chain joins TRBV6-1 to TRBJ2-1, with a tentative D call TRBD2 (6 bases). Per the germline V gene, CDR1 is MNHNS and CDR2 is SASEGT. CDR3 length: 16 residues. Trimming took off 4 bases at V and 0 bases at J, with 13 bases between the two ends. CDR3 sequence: CASSVWDSSSYNEQFF. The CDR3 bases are TGTGCCAGCAGTGTGTGGGACTCCAGCTCCTACAATGAGCAGTTCTTC.

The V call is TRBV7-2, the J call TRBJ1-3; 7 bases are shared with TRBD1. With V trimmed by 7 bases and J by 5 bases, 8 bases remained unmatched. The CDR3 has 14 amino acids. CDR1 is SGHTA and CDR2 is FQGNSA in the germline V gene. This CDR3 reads CASTRTGQRNTIYF. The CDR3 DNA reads TGTGCCAGCACCAGGACAGGTCAAAGAAACACCATATATTTT.

This CDR3 reads CASGTGVGGELFF. In DNA, the CDR3 is TGTGCTAGTGGTACAGGGGTTGGCGGGGAGCTGTTTTTT. The chain has TRBV12-5 and TRBJ2-2, with 7 bases matching TRBD1. J gave up 7 bases and V 5 bases, and 4 bases lay outside the gene matches. Germline-derived CDR1 and CDR2 are LGHNT and FRNRAP. This CDR3 spans 13 amino acids.

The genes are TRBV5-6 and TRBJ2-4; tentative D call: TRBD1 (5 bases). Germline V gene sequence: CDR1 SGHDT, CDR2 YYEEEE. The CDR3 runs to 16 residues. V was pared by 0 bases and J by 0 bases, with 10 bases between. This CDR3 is CASSLGGELAKNIQYF. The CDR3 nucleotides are TGTGCCAGCAGCTTGGGGGGCGAACTAGCCAAAAACATTCAGTACTTC. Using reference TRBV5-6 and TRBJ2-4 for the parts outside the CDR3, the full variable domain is DAGVTQSPTHLIKTRGQQVTLRCSPKSGHDTVSWYQQALGQGPQFIFQYYEEEERQRGNFPDRFSGHQFPNYSSELNVNALLLGDSALYLCASSLGGELAKNIQYFGAGTRLSVL.

Here the CDR3 reads CASSPTDRALNTEAFF. As DNA, the CDR3 is TGTGCCAGCAGTCCGACTGACAGGGCGTTGAACACTGAAGCTTTCTTT. V usage is TRBV6-2 or TRBV6-3 and J usage is TRBJ1-1; TRBD1 agrees at 7 bases. The V gene's germline CDR1 is MNHEY and CDR2 SVGEGT. CDR3 length equals 16 residues. With V trimmed by 5 bases and J by 0 bases, 9 bases remained unmatched.

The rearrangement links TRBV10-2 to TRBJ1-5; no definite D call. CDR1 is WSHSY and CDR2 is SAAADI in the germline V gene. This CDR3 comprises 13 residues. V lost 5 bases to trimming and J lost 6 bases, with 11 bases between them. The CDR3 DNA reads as TGCGCCAGCAGTTCGAAGAGTCCTCAGCCCCAGCATTTT. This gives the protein CASSSKSPQPQHF.

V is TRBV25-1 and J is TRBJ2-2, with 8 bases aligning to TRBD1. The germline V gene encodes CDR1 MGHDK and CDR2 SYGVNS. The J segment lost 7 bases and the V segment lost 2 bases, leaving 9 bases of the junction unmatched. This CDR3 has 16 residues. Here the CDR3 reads CASSEGSRGRSGELFF. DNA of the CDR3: TGTGCCAGCAGTGAAGGTAGCAGGGGGCGAAGCGGGGAGCTGTTTTTT. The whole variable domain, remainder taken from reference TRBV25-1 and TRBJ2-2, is EADIYQTPRYLVIGTGKKITLECSQTMGHDKMYWYQQDPGMELHLIHYSYGVNSTEKGDLSSESTVSRIRTEHFPLTLESARPSHTSQYLCASSEGSRGRSGELFFGEGSRLTVL.

CDR3 nucleotide sequence: TGTGCCAGCAGTCCACAGGGTAATGGCTACACCTTC. Protein: CASSPQGNGYTF. The chain is built from TRBV6-6 and TRBJ1-2, with D tentatively TRBD1 (6 bases). The germline V and J ends were trimmed by 5 bases and 6 bases, with 10 bases remaining between them. CDR3 length: 12 residues. The germline gives CDR1 MNHNY, CDR2 SVGAGI (reference sequence).

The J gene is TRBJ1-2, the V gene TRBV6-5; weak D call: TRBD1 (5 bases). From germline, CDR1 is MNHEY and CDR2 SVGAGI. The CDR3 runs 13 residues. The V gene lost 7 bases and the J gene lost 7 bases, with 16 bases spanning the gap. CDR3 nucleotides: TGTGCCAGCACCTCAGGGTACGCTGGTGGCTACACCTTC. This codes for CASTSGYAGGYTF.

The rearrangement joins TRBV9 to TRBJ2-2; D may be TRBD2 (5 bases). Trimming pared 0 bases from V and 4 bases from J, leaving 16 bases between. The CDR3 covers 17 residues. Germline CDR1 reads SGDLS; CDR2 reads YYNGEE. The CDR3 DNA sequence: TGTGCCAGCAGCGTAGATCTAGCCTTAGAGGTCACCGGGGAGCTGTTTTTT. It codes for CASSVDLALEVTGELFF.

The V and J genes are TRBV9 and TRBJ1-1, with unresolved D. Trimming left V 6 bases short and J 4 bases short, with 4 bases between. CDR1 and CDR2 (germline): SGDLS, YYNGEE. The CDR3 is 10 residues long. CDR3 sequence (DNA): TGTGCCAGCACCGGCACTGAAGCTTTCTTT. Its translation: CASTGTEAFF.

The CDR3 DNA follows: TGTGCTAGTGGTTTGGTACGGACAGGGGGCAAGACCGGGGAGCTGTTTTTT. This sequence encodes CASGLVRTGGKTGELFF. The V gene is TRBV12-5, the J gene TRBJ2-2; 11 nucleotides match TRBD1. The CDR3 extends over 17 amino acids. V lost 0 bases, J lost 5 bases, and 5 bases stayed unmatched. CDR1 is LGHNT and CDR2 is FRNRAP in the germline V gene.

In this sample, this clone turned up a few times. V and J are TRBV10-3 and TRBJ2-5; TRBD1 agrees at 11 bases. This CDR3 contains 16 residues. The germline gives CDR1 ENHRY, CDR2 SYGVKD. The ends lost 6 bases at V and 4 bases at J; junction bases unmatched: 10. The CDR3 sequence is CAIRVDGTGGGETQYF. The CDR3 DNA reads TGTGCCATCAGAGTTGACGGGACAGGGGGAGGAGAGACCCAGTACTTC.

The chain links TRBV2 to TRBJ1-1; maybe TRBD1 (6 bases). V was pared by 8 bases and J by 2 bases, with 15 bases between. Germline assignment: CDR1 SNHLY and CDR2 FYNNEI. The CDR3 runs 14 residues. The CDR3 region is CASGEGGHNTEAFF. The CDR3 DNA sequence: TGTGCCAGCGGGGAAGGGGGACACAACACTGAAGCTTTCTTT.

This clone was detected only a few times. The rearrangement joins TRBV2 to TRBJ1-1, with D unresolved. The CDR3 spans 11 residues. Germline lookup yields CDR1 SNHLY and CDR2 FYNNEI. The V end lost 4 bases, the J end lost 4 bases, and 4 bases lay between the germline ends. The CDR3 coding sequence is TGTGCCAGCAGTGTGGCCACTGAAGCTTTCTTT. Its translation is CASSVATEAFF.

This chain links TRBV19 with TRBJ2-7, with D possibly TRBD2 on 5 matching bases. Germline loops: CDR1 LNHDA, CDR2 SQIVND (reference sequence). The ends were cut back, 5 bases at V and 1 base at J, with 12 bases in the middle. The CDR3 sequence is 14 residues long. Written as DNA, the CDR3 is TGTGCCAGTAGTCCCTTCGGGGAGTCCTACGAGCAGTACTTC. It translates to CASSPFGESYEQYF.

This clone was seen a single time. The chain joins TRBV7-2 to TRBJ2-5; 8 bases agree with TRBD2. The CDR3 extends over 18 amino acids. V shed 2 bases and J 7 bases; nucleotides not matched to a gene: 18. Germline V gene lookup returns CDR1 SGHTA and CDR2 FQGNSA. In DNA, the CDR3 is TGTGCCAGCAGCTTACAACGGGAGTGGGCGGGGGGAGGAGGGACCCAGTACTTC. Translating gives CASSLQREWAGGGGTQYF.

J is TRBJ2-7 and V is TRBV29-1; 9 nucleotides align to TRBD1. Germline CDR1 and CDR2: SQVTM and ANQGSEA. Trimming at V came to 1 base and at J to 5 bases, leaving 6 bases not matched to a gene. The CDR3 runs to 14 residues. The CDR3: CSVEVGDRADEQYF. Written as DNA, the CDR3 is TGCAGCGTTGAAGTCGGGGACAGGGCGGACGAGCAGTACTTC.

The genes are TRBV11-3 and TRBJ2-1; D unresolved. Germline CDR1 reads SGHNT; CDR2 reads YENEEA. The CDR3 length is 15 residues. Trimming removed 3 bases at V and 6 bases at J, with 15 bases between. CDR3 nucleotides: TGTGCCAGCAGCTTCCAAGCCCCCTACAGCAATGAGCAGTTCTTC. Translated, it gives CASSFQAPYSNEQFF.

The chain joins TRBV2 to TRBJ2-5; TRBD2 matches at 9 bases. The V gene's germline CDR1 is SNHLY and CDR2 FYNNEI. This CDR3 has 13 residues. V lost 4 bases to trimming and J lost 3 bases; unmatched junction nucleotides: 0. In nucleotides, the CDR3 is TGTGCCAGCAGTGGACTAGCGGAAGAGACCCAGTACTTC. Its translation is CASSGLAEETQYF.

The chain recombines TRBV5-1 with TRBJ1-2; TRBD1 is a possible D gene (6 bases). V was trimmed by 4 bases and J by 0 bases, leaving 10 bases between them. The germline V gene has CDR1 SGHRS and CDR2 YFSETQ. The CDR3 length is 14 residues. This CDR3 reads CASSTWDTNYGYTF. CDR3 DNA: TGCGCCAGCAGCACCTGGGACACTAACTATGGCTACACCTTC.

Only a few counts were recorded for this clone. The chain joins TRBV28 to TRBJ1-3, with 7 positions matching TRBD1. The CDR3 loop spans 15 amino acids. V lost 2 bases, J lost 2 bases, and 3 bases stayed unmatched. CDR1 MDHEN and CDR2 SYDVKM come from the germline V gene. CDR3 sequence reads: CASSLRGRPGNTIYF. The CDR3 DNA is TGTGCCAGCAGTTTAAGGGGGCGGCCTGGAAACACCATATATTTT.

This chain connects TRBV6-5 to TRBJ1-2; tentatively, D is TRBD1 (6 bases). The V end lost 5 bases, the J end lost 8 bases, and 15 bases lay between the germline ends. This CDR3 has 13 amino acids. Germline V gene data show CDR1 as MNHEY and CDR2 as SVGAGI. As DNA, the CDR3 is TGTGCCAGCAGTAAACAGGGACGGTTCGGCTACACCTTC. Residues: CASSKQGRFGYTF.

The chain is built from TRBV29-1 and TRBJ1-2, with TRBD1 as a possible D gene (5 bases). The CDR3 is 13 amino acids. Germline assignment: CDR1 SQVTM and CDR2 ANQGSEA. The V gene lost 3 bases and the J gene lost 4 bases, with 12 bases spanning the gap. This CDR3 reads CSVEGRVPYGYTF. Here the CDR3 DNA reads TGCAGCGTTGAGGGCAGGGTTCCCTATGGCTACACCTTC.